This T cell receptor (beta chain) was obtained from a study of beta chain features in type 1 diabetes listed by TCRdb under 2018. For the wider study: Mean age, gender distribution, total cell number and subset yield were not different between patients and healthy donors. A total of 90 million to 120 million sorted cells were examined across all samples, and a strong correlation was observed between cell number per subset and RNA yield. In the study, recently diagnosed type 1 diabetes patients and matched healthy donors were compared on the TCRB repertoires of their sorted circulating CD4+ T cell subsets. Regulatory and stem cell-like memory subsets were isolated from only 8 patients and roughly 8 healthy donors, whereas naive and central memory subsets came from all 28 donors.

The germline V gene (reference sequence) provides CDR1 WNHNN and CDR2 SYGVQD. The germline V and J ends show losses of 5 bases and 4 bases respectively, and no gene match explains 8 bases of the junction. The CDR3 runs 14 residues from the cysteine to the phenylalanine. The read is trimmed to its CDR3 DNA, 42 bases read in frame from base 1. Comment on this clone: Its antigen specificity is not known. Base qualities were left out, and no much larger clone turns up one base away.

Results the study describes overall, beyond this receptor: PCR may preferentially amplify shorter templates, but because patient and control samples were amplified and corrected together, any resulting skew would affect both groups equally. The naive, central memory and regulatory TCRB repertoires appeared to resemble one another more closely among patients than among healthy donors. Fewer insertions and more nucleotide deletions at VDJ recombination sites were observed in patients with type 1 diabetes, implying thymic rearrangement abnormalities. Only small numbers of individuals were included in the HLA sub-analyses, which left unresolved whether HLA type had any influence on TCRB rearrangement. Sequencing cDNA rather than genomic DNA could over-represent highly expressing activated cells, although activation and CD3 levels did not differ between groups. Type 1 diabetes patients showed a moderate but significant shortening of TCRB CDR3 length in all four CD4+ subsets.

Each donor gave one peripheral blood draw, about 110 mL on average, collected into heparinised tubes. Naive, central memory, regulatory and stem cell-like memory CD4+ T cells were sorted on a BD FACSAria II using a panel including CD45RO, CCR7, CD25, CD127, CD95 and CD27. Every sorted population had a purity above 95%. PBMCs were isolated right away by Lymphoprep density gradient centrifugation and were stained directly, without culture. To minimize batch effects, samples were stained and sorted in pairs, one healthy donor with one patient per experiment. The High Capacity cDNA Reverse Transcription Kit was used to reverse transcribe all of the isolated RNA, meaning that expressed TCRB transcripts were what got sequenced. Deep immunoSEQ sequencing was applied to naive, central memory and regulatory T cell samples, giving an average of about 3.8 million total reads per sample. Sorted cells were lysed in RLT buffer, and RNA was extracted using DNase-treated RNeasy Micro or Mini kits according to cell number. To prevent cross-contamination, every cell subset was processed on its own, while patient and healthy donor samples were processed together. The immunoSEQ multiplex PCR was used to amplify TCRB sequences from cDNA, generating 87-bp fragments that spanned the CDR3 region. Sequencing of the amplicons was done on the Illumina HiSeq platform. Regarding the original processing steps: PCR bias was computationally corrected using synthetic template baselines, reads within Hamming distance 2 were collapsed, and singletons that could not be merged were discarded. By aligning reads against IMGT, V, D and J genes, CDR3 length, and insertions or deletions at six rearrangement sites were assigned. Clonotype counts were normalized to sorted cell number within each subset before computing true diversity and Gini coefficients with the tcR R package. The overlap coefficient, calculated on TCRB nucleotide sequences, was used to measure repertoire sharing. TCRdb obtained this table from immuneACCESS and retained in-frame rearrangements with V and J assigned. These tables miss some clones; where compared with another copy, unresolved V genes account for less than half of the shortfall, and the remainder is unexplained. V, J and clone size were drawn from that table, and D and trimming were deduced from the DNA. The sample table shows some 360,000 clones, and 8% to 10% are seen once. About 0.63% of the sample lies in the top ten.

Sequencing was done on a sample of central memory CD4+ T cells from blood. The clonotype originates from a man younger than 40 with type 1 diabetes. The receptor chain draws on TRBV10-1 and TRBJ2-7; 7 central nucleotides agree with TRBD1. The CDR3: CASSTGTVMYEQYF. The DNA reads as follows: TGCGCCAGCAGTACCGGGACAGTGATGTACGAGCAGTACTTC.